This T cell receptor beta chain is drawn from a study of blood T cell repertoires in COVID-19. The cohort comprised adults aged about 18 to 90 years residing in 20 to 25 US areas. Which cohort a participant joined came from the clinical history participants gave. Germline loops: CDR1 MNHEY, CDR2 SVGAGI. The trim removed 6 bases at V and 5 bases at J, leaving 6 bases unmatched. The CDR3 runs 15 residues. Assay: immunoSEQ multiplex PCR; the TCRdb copy retains only in-frame clones and omits some. Among hundreds of thousands of clones listed, roughly nine tenths were seen once. The chain employs TRBV6-5 and TRBJ2-7; 14 positions match TRBD2. Source material: PBMCs or T cells enriched from blood (not recorded which). This clonotype was obtained from a woman in her 50s who had recovered from COVID-19. The CDR3 loop reads CASRRLAGGRDEQYF. Here the CDR3 DNA reads TGTGCCAGCAGAAGACTAGCGGGAGGGAGAGACGAGCAGTACTTC.